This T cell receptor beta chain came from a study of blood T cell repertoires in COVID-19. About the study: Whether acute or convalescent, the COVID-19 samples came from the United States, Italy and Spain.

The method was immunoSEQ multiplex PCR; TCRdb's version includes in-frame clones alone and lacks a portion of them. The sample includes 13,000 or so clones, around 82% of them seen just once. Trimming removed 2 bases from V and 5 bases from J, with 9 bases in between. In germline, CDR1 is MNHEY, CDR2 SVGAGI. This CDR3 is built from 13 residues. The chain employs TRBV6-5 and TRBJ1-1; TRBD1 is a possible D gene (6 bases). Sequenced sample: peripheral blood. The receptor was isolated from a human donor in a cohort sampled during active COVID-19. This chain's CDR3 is CASSYNRETEAFF. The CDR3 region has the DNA TGTGCCAGCAGTTACAACAGGGAGACTGAAGCTTTCTTT.